This TCR beta chain was found in a study of blood T cell repertoires in COVID-19. Study-level background: From the United States, Italy and Spain came samples of acute and convalescent COVID-19. PBMCs, B-cell-depleted T cells, or T cells provided the cDNA or gDNA that made up the material.

Per the original methods: Reference gene primer amplification in the assay estimated nucleated cell counts. The repertoire was sequenced with immunoSEQ multiplex PCR; TCRdb's copy has only in-frame clones and lacks some. V and J calls plus clone size are reproduced from that table; the DNA served to infer D and trimming. The sample includes roughly 200,000 clones, around 87% of them seen just once. V was clipped by 5 bases and J by 6 bases; unmatched bases: 9. Germline V gene data show CDR1 as MNHEY and CDR2 as SVGEGT. The CDR3 has 15 amino acids. V and J are TRBV6-2 or TRBV6-3 and TRBJ2-2, with 7 bases aligning to TRBD1. Sequenced sample: peripheral blood. The TCR originated in a man aged 55 to 70 with acute or convalescent COVID-19. Here the CDR3 reads CASSPGGMASGELFF. The DNA for the CDR3 is TGTGCCAGCAGTCCAGGGGGTATGGCCTCCGGGGAGCTGTTTTTT.